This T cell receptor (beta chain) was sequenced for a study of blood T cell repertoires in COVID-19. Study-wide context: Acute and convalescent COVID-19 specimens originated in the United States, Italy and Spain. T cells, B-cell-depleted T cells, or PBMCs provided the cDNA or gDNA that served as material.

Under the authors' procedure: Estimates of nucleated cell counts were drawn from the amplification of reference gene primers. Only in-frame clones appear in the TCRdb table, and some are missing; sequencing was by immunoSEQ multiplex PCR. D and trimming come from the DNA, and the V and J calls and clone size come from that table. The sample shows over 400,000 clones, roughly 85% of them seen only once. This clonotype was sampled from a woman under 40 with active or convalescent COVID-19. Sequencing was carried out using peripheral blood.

CDR3 coding DNA: TGCGCCAGCAGCTTTCGACAGGGTGTAGGCTACACCTTC. Encoded protein: CASSFRQGVGYTF. The rearrangement uses TRBV5-1 and TRBJ1-2; 7 nucleotides align to TRBD1. The CDR3 is made up of 13 amino acids. The V gene end was trimmed by 2 bases and the J gene end by 8 bases; junction bases not matched to a gene: 6. Germline lookup yields CDR1 SGHRS and CDR2 YFSETQ. Variable domain in full (rest from reference TRBV5-1 and TRBJ1-2): KAGVTQTPRYLIKTRGQQVTLSCSPISGHRSVSWYQQTPGQGLQFLFEYFSETQRNKGNFPGRFSGRQFSNSRSEMNVSTLELGDSALYLCASSFRQGVGYTFGSGTRLTVV.